Detailed here is one TCR beta chain. This receptor's antigen is unknown. Base-call qualities are not available, and no considerably larger clone is one nucleotide away. Libraries came from the immunoSEQ multiplex PCR assay. The study's own analysis went as follows. A statistical classification framework was built for diagnosing cytomegalovirus status from the catalog of TCR beta chain sequences. In TCRdb, the immuneACCESS table is reduced to in-frame sequences with V and J assigned. These tables do not hold every clone; where another copy was compared, an unresolved V gene accounts for under half, and the others remain unexplained. V, J and clone size reflect that table, while D and trimming were determined from the DNA. This sample lists tens of thousands of clones; 90% to 95% were detected once. The top ten hold around 3% of the sample. This sample stems from a study of cytomegalovirus exposure and HLA in healthy donors (dated by TCRdb to 2016 to 2017). Looking at the study overall: According to a later analysis, the roughly 130 validation repertoires were produced on the same platform as the 600 to 850 repertoires of the first cohort. To predict cytomegalovirus infection status, the study brought together high-throughput TCR immunosequencing, statistical association of individual TCRs with disease status, and machine learning. A separate validation cohort of 90 to 150 different subjects was used in addition to the roughly 700-subject first cohort. The study aimed to test whether cataloging public T cell receptors could reveal signatures of past pathogen exposure. The paper's findings and limits, for the study overall: A later analysis lacked HLA typing for the validation cohort, so it scored co-occurrence in that cohort across all 110 or so repertoires. The authors suggested that the approach could potentially be extended to other disease states and immunological phenotypes. While some public TCRs were present in many individuals, most TCR sequences turned up only very rarely across donors. In vitro tests confirmed that a few of the cytomegalovirus-associated TCR beta chains recognize cytomegalovirus antigens. A total of 150 to 200 TCR beta chains were listed by the study as associated with cytomegalovirus. The classifier was reported to diagnose cytomegalovirus status with high specificity and sensitivity in both the original cohort and the validation cohort. Subsequent analysis determined that TCRs grouped into clusters in the first cohort also showed a tendency toward co-occurrence across the 90 to 150 validation repertoires, and approximately 94% of cluster scores exceeded 0.

Donors formed part of the validation cohort, which comprised some 120 subjects and was distinct from the first cohort of under 850 subjects. Trimming costs V 8 bases and J 4 bases, and their ends lie 15 bases apart. CDR1 SGHTA and CDR2 FQGNSA were looked up in the germline V gene. From the cysteine up to the phenylalanine, the CDR3 has a length of 14 residues. The entry retains the CDR3 DNA only, 42 bases that are in frame from base 1. The clonotype comes from a man aged 18 to 30 in good health and CMV-seronegative. Material: PBMCs. This chain is built from TRBV7-2 and TRBJ1-3, with a tentative D gene TRBD1 over 6 matching bases. In nucleotides, the sequence is TGTGCCAGCGAGGTCGGGGGGCAAGGAAACACCATATATTTT. It codes for CASEVGGQGNTIYF.